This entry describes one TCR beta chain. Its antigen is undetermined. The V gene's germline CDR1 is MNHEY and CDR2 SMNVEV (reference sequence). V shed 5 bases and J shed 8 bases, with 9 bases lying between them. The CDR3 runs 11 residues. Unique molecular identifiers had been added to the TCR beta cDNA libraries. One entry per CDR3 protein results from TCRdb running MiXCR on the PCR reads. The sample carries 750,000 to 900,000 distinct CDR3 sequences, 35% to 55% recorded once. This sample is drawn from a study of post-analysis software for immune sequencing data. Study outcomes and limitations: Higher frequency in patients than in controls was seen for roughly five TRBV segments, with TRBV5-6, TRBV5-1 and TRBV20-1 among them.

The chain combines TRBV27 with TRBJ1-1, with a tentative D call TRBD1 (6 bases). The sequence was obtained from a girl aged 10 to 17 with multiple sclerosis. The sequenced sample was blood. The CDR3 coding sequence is TGTGCCAGCAGTACCGACAGGGAAGCTTTCTTT. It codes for CASSTDREAFF.